The 14 T cell receptor beta chains in this list originate from one sample, sequenced in a study of shared clonotypes between healthy human individuals. The data were produced by immunoSEQ multiplex PCR, yet TCRdb's version contains in-frame clones alone and is incomplete. This sample yields approximately 2.3 million clones, of which about 92% are seen a single time; about 0.39% belongs to the top ten. Sequencing was carried out using naive CD4+ T cells from PBMCs. As for subset: CD45RA+ positively selected. Receptor source: a man between 18 and 35 years old in good health. Some clones in this sample may be carry-over from other donors' samples.

This CDR3 is CASSPGTSPSTF. CDR3 nucleotides: TGTGCCAGCAGCCCCGGGACTTCCCCTTCCACCTTC. The rearrangement joins TRBV5-6 to TRBJ1-2; maybe TRBD1 (5 bases). Per germline, CDR1 SGHDT and CDR2 YYEEEE. Trimming pared 4 bases from V and 13 bases from J, leaving 17 bases between. The CDR3 runs 12 residues. The whole variable domain, remainder taken from reference TRBV5-6 and TRBJ1-2, is DAGVTQSPTHLIKTRGQQVTLRCSPKSGHDTVSWYQQALGQGPQFIFQYYEEEERQRGNFPDRFSGHQFPNYSSELNVNALLLGDSALYLCASSPGTSPSTFGSGTRLTVV.

As concerns this clone: In the same sample, other DNA sequences code for this CDR3. V gene TRBV6-6 combines with J gene TRBJ1-2; tentatively, D is TRBD1 (6 bases). Germline CDR1 MNHNY, CDR2 SVGAGI (reference sequence). The CDR3 is 13 amino acids. V lost 6 bases to trimming and J lost 2 bases, with 10 bases between them. CDR3 loop: CASRQDSNYGYTF. The DNA for the CDR3 is TGTGCCAGCAGGCAGGACAGCAACTATGGCTACACCTTC.

J is TRBJ1-5 and V is TRBV2; D is undetermined. The CDR3 covers 11 residues. Trimming took 6 bases from V and 8 from J, leaving 8 bases between them. Germline assignment: CDR1 SNHLY and CDR2 FYNNEI. In DNA form, the CDR3 reads TGTGCCAGCAGCGATAGGGAGCCCCAGCATTTT. Translation: CASSDREPQHF.

The count of this clone is one. This chain links TRBV15 with TRBJ2-3; 9 bases fit TRBD2. V was clipped by 4 bases and J by 1 base; unmatched bases: 6. The CDR3 extends over 16 amino acids. The germline CDR1 and CDR2 sequences are LNHNV and YYDKDF (reference sequence). CDR3 amino acids: CATSTIAGDGTDTQYF. The CDR3 coding sequence is TGTGCCACCAGCACCATAGCGGGAGATGGCACAGATACGCAGTATTTT.

This clone was observed a single time. CDR3 DNA: TGTGCCAGCAGCGTGTTGGGACAGGGACATGAAAAACTGTTTTTT. This encodes CASSVLGQGHEKLFF. J is TRBJ1-4 and V is TRBV5-4; 9 bases line up with TRBD1. The germline gives CDR1 SGHNT, CDR2 YYREEE (reference sequence). CDR3 size: 15 residues. Trimming took 4 bases from V and 6 from J; bases not matched to a gene: 7.

This clone appeared a few times. The CDR3 bases are TGTGCCAGCAGCCGGGACCCACAGAGGAACACTGAAGCTTTCTTT. The encoded protein is CASSRDPQRNTEAFF. The chain employs TRBV9 and TRBJ1-1, with D tentatively TRBD1 (5 bases). The CDR3 consists of 15 residues. V was cut by 4 bases and J by 1 base, with 14 bases left in between. The germline gives CDR1 SGDLS, CDR2 YYNGEE.

The chain is built from TRBV29-1 and TRBJ2-3, with unresolved D. Trimming shortened V by 5 bases and J by 0 bases, and 12 bases separated the two germline ends. The CDR3 totals 14 residues. The germline CDR1 and CDR2 sequences are SQVTM and ANQGSEA. The CDR3, as DNA: TGCAGCGTTAAATACGGTTCTAGCACAGATACGCAGTATTTT. It is translated as CSVKYGSSTDTQYF.

The rearrangement uses TRBV28 and TRBJ2-2, with D possibly matching TRBD2 (6 bases). Germline V gives CDR1 MDHEN, CDR2 SYDVKM. With 7 bases removed from V and 0 bases from J, the gap between germline ends came to 12 bases. The CDR3 spans 15 residues. The CDR3 bases are TGTGCCAGCACCATCGGAGGGTCGAACACCGGGGAGCTGTTTTTT. Translation: CASTIGGSNTGELFF.

This clone was seen only once. This sequence joins TRBV7-2 and TRBJ2-5; D not resolved. This CDR3 region has 14 residues. The V end lost 1 base, the J end lost 3 bases, and 9 bases lay between the germline ends. Per germline, CDR1 SGHTA and CDR2 FQGNSA. Here the CDR3 reads CASSLDLAKETQYF. The CDR3 bases are TGTGCCAGCAGCTTAGATCTCGCCAAAGAGACCCAGTACTTC.

As DNA, the CDR3 is TGTGCCAGCAGCGAGAGACTAGCGGGAGGTTCATGGGAGCAGTTCTTC. This codes for CASSERLAGGSWEQFF. The chain has TRBV5-4 and TRBJ2-1; TRBD2 matches 13 bases. Trimming removed 4 bases from V and 10 bases from J; junction bases left unmatched: 11. Germline V gene sequence: CDR1 SGHNT, CDR2 YYREEE (reference sequence). The CDR3 length is 16 residues.

The chain employs TRBV5-1 and TRBJ1-1, with D possibly matching TRBD1 (6 bases). Germline loops: CDR1 SGHRS, CDR2 YFSETQ. V dropped 4 bases and J dropped 3 bases, with 13 bases sitting between them. The CDR3 is 14 amino acids. The CDR3 sequence is CASSPRGGDTEAFF. CDR3 nucleotide sequence: TGCGCCAGCAGCCCCAGGGGAGGGGACACTGAAGCTTTCTTT.

With regard to this clone: Other DNA sequences in this sample translate to the same CDR3. This sequence joins TRBV7-9 and TRBJ2-7; 10 nucleotides line up with TRBD2. The V gene's germline CDR1 is SEHNR and CDR2 FQNEAQ (reference sequence). The CDR3 runs to 15 residues. V lost 0 bases to trimming and J lost 4 bases; unmatched junction nucleotides: 3. The CDR3 spells CASSLALAGVYEQYF. The CDR3 DNA reads as TGTGCCAGCAGCTTAGCCCTAGCGGGAGTATACGAGCAGTACTTC.

V usage is TRBV28 and J usage is TRBJ2-1, with a possible D match to TRBD2 (6 bases). This CDR3 is 15 amino acids long. Per germline, CDR1 MDHEN and CDR2 SYDVKM. The V and J ends lost 5 bases and 3 bases respectively, with 14 bases between them. Here the CDR3 reads CASSKLGGNYNEQFF. The DNA for the CDR3 is TGTGCCAGCAGTAAACTGGGGGGTAACTACAATGAGCAGTTCTTC.

This chain joins TRBV7-2 and TRBJ2-1, with D maybe TRBD2 (6 bases). V shed 2 bases and J shed 7 bases, with 15 bases lying between them. Germline V gene sequence: CDR1 SGHTA, CDR2 FQGNSA. The CDR3 covers 15 residues. The CDR3 coding sequence is TGTGCCAGCAGCTTACGGCGGGATCTAAGGAATGAGCAGTTCTTC. This sequence encodes CASSLRRDLRNEQFF.